These 5 T cell receptor beta chains share one sample of origin, sequenced in a study of shared clonotypes between healthy human individuals. Assay: immunoSEQ multiplex PCR; the TCRdb copy retains only in-frame clones and omits some. The sample includes 2 million to 2.5 million clones, approximately 95% of them seen just once. The sequenced sample consisted of naive CD4+ T cells sorted from blood. The sample's subset: CD45RA+ positively selected. All receptors come from a man younger than 35 in good health.

The gene calls are TRBV14 and TRBJ2-3; D gene unclear. The CDR3 is made up of 15 amino acids. V was shortened by 4 bases and J by 1 base, with 12 bases between the two germline ends. Per the germline V gene, CDR1 is SGHDN and CDR2 is FVKESK. The CDR3 protein is CASSLVISGTDTQYF. For the CDR3, the DNA is TGTGCCAGCAGCCTTGTGATATCGGGCACAGATACGCAGTATTTT.

This clone appeared a single time. A clone one base away is much larger, so this may be a read error. The V and J genes are TRBV2 and TRBJ1-5, with TRBD1 matching over 9 bases. Germline values: CDR1 SNHLY, CDR2 FYNNEI. CDR3 length: 17 residues. In DNA, the CDR3 is TGTGCCAGCAGTCCCGGGACAGGGATTGGTTTCAATCAGCCCCGGCATTTT. Amino acid sequence: CASSPGTGIGFNQPRHF.

The chain joins TRBV18 to TRBJ2-3, with 15 bases lining up with TRBD2. With 2 bases clipped from V and 2 bases from J, the junction kept 5 bases outside the gene matches. From germline, CDR1 is KGHSH and CDR2 LQKENI. The CDR3 is made up of 18 amino acids. The CDR3 nucleotides are TGTGCCAGCTCACCAGGACTAGCGGGGGGGCCGGCCACAGATACGCAGTATTTT. Translating gives CASSPGLAGGPATDTQYF.

In the case of this clone: Other DNA sequences in the sample encode the same CDR3. This chain joins TRBV7-2 and TRBJ2-2; D gene ambiguous. There are 11 residues in the CDR3. Looked up from germline, CDR1 is SGHTA and CDR2 is FQGNSA. Trimming took 3 bases from V and 7 from J, leaving 3 bases between them. Here the CDR3 DNA reads TGTGCCAGCAGCTTGGTCGGGGAGCTGTTTTTT. Protein sequence: CASSLVGELFF. Full variable domain (rest looked up from reference TRBV7-2 and TRBJ2-2): GAGVSQSPSNKVTEKGKDVELRCDPISGHTALYWYRQSLGQGLEFLIYFQGNSAPDKSGLPSDRFSAERTGGSVSTLTIQRTQQEDSAVYLCASSLVGELFFGEGSRLTVL.

This chain connects TRBV30 to TRBJ2-3, with D unresolved. From germline, CDR1 is GTSNPN and CDR2 SVGIG (reference sequence). The CDR3 totals 11 residues. The V and J ends lost 5 bases and 2 bases respectively, with 5 bases between them. CDR3 sequence reads: CAWGDTDTQYF. Here the CDR3 DNA reads TGTGCCTGGGGGGACACAGATACGCAGTATTTT.